The TCR beta chain described here comes from a study of blood T cell repertoires in COVID-19. Study background: Nucleic acid was either cDNA or gDNA, and it came from T cells, B-cell-depleted T cells, or PBMCs.

In the authors' workflow: From reference gene primer amplification, estimates of nucleated cell counts were derived. Profiling relied on immunoSEQ multiplex PCR, and the TCRdb table lists in-frame clones only, not all of them. V, J and clone size reflect that table, while D and trimming were determined from the DNA. Counted here are approximately 90,000 clones, around 79% occurring once; the ten biggest clones make up approximately 22%. CDR3 size: 17 residues. The gene calls are TRBV21-1 and TRBJ2-3; no DNA check was done on the table's D call, TRBD2. TRBV21-1 is a pseudogene. The clonotype was recovered from a human donor in a cohort sampled during active COVID-19. Sequenced sample: peripheral blood. CDR3 coding DNA: TGTGCCAGCAGCAAAGACCAGGCGGGCCCTAGCACAGATACGCAGTATTTT. Residues: CASSKDQAGPSTDTQYF.